One and the same sample provided the 5 T cell receptor beta chains below, sequenced in a study of cytomegalovirus exposure and HLA in healthy donors. It was with 60 Vbeta and 13 Jbeta primers that the PCR ran. The data were produced by immunoSEQ multiplex PCR, yet TCRdb's version contains in-frame clones alone and is incomplete. Among around 120,000 clones, about 80% were seen once, and the ten largest hold over 2.5%. Input material: PBMCs. Receptor source: a male donor in good health and CMV-seronegative.

The chain employs TRBV19 and TRBJ1-4; unclear D gene. The CDR3 has 15 amino acids. In germline, CDR1 is LNHDA, CDR2 SQIVND (reference sequence). V was clipped by 4 bases and J by 1 base, with 10 bases between them. The CDR3 spells CASSTIGETNEKLFF. CDR3 DNA sequence: TGTGCCAGTAGTACGATCGGAGAAACTAATGAAAAACTGTTTTTT.

This clone was observed a few times. The chain has TRBV6-1 and TRBJ1-5, with TRBD1 matching over 11 bases. V was pared by 0 bases and J by 8 bases, with 9 bases of the junction left unmatched. CDR1 and CDR2 (germline): MNHNS, SASEGT. This CDR3 spans 17 amino acids. CDR3: CASSEAQSGQGAEPQHF. The CDR3 nucleotides read TGTGCCAGCAGTGAAGCGCAATCCGGACAGGGGGCTGAGCCCCAGCATTTT.

The CDR3 is CASSPLGTGNEQFF. CDR3 nucleotides: TGTGCCAGCAGCCCCTTAGGGACTGGGAATGAGCAGTTCTTC. The gene calls are TRBV14 and TRBJ2-1; a possible D gene is TRBD2 (6 bases). This CDR3 has 14 residues. Per the germline V gene, CDR1 is SGHDN and CDR2 is FVKESK. V lost 4 bases and J lost 7, with 14 bases in between. The entire variable domain, with the rest obtained from reference TRBV14 and TRBJ2-1, is as follows: EAGVTQFPSHSVIEKGQTVTLRCDPISGHDNLYWYRRVMGKEIKFLLHFVKESKQDESGMPNNRFLAERTGGTYSTLKVQPAELEDSGVYFCASSPLGTGNEQFFGPGTRLTVL.

The chain has TRBV27 and TRBJ2-2, with D uncertain. Germline CDR1 and CDR2: MNHEY and SMNVEV (reference sequence). The CDR3 has 14 residues. V was pared by 5 bases and J by 0 bases, with 7 bases between. The CDR3 region is CASSPTTNTGELFF. The CDR3 DNA is TGTGCCAGCAGTCCCACTACGAACACCGGGGAGCTGTTTTTT.

This chain connects TRBV30 to TRBJ2-7; tentative D call: TRBD2 (6 bases). Trimming took 1 base from V and 7 from J, leaving 8 bases between them. The CDR3 spans 11 residues. Looked up from germline, CDR1 is GTSNPN and CDR2 is SVGIG (reference sequence). CDR3 DNA sequence: TGTGCCTGGAGTGCCCGGGAGGAGCAGTACTTC. Translating gives CAWSAREEQYF.